This is a list of T cell receptor beta chains from one sample in a study of a mutant IDH1 vaccine in newly diagnosed glioma. The data were produced by immunoSEQ multiplex PCR, yet TCRdb's version contains in-frame clones alone and is incomplete. Among just under 95,000 clones listed, roughly 75% were seen once. Here the sequenced sample was PBMCs, taken from a glioma patient treated with radiotherapy, temozolomide or both. These receptors originate from a man aged 35 to 55 with glioma. Each CDR3 is given with its conserved first and last residue. The D gene is left open where the match is weak. Expanded clones get a size class; other rows say once, few or many, or leave the size out.

>TRBJ1-4|.|TRBV5-6|.
CASSHLQRTNEKLFF
TGTGCCAGCAGCCACTTACAGAGGACTAATGAAAAACTGTTTTTT
>TRBJ2-7|TRBD2|TRBV28|.
CASSLPTSGSASYEQYF
TGTGCCAGCAGTTTACCTACTAGCGGGAGCGCCTCCTACGAGCAGTACTTC
>TRBJ2-5|.|TRBV5-1|few
CASNFNGFGETQYF
TGCGCCAGCAATTTTAATGGGTTTGGCGAGACCCAGTACTTC
>TRBJ1-1|.|TRBV9|few
CASSVAPWGASEAFF
TGTGCCAGCAGCGTAGCCCCGTGGGGGGCCTCTGAAGCTTTCTTT
>TRBJ1-5|TRBD1|TRBV19|.
CASSIGGTGGFQPQHF
TGTGCCAGTAGTATAGGAGGGACAGGGGGATTCCAGCCCCAGCATTTT
>TRBJ1-5|.|TRBV30|many
CAWSKRQGYNQPQHF
TGTGCCTGGAGTAAAAGGCAGGGGTACAATCAGCCCCAGCATTTT
>TRBJ2-5|.|TRBV18|.
CASSPKTDNKRPSTSGQKTQYF
.
>TRBJ2-3|.|TRBV7-2|.
CASSLARNTDTQYF
TGTGCCAGCAGCTTGGCTAGGAACACAGATACGCAGTATTTT
>TRBJ2-3|.|TRBV10-3|.
CAISESRRTQYF
TGTGCCATCAGTGAGTCTCGGCGGACGCAGTATTTT
>TRBJ2-2|TRBD1|TRBV28|few
CASSYWAGGTGELFF
TGTGCCAGCAGTTACTGGGCAGGGGGCACCGGGGAGCTGTTTTTT
>TRBJ2-2|.|TRBV19|.
CASRGGAPANTGELFF
TGTGCCAGTAGGGGGGGGGCCCCCGCGAACACCGGGGAGCTGTTTTTT
>TRBJ2-3|TRBD2|TRBV9|.
CASTPGGGGYTDTQYF
TGTGCCAGCACCCCGGGCGGCGGGGGGTACACAGATACGCAGTATTTT
>TRBJ2-5|TRBD1|TRBV30|.
CACRGQGFSTTETQYF
TGTGCCTGCCGGGGACAGGGGTTTAGTACAACCGAGACCCAGTACTTC
>TRBJ2-3|.|TRBV5-1|.
CASSLEDVTDTQYF
TGCGCCAGCAGCTTGGAGGACGTCACAGATACGCAGTATTTT
>TRBJ2-2|.|TRBV18|.
CASSIRLGDLTGELFF
TGTGCCAGCTCAATTCGGTTGGGGGATCTCACCGGGGAGCTGTTTTTT
>TRBJ1-1|.|TRBV5-1|medium-sized
CASSGVSRETEAFF
TGCGCCAGCAGCGGAGTATCGAGGGAAACTGAAGCTTTCTTT